Listed below are T cell receptor beta chains from one sample, sequenced in a study of blood T cell repertoires in COVID-19. Libraries were prepared by immunoSEQ multiplex PCR; TCRdb keeps only in-frame clonotypes and omits some of them. The top ten clones hold approximately 40% of a sample with about 150,000 clones, approximately 80% of them seen once. Sequenced input: peripheral blood. Receptor source: a human donor in a cohort sampled during active COVID-19. Each CDR3 is given with its conserved first and last residue. A D gene is named only where the DNA matches it firmly. Clone sizes are given selectively: once, few, many, or a class where the clone is expanded.

TRBV7-3	TRBJ1-5	-	-	CASSLSSNQPQHF
TRBV12-3/TRBV12-4	TRBJ2-7	few	-	CASSLGRAYEQYF
TRBV5-1	TRBJ1-6	-	TRBD1	CASRDDRVNSYNSPLHF
TRBV7-9	TRBJ2-1	-	-	CASSSPPLTGIEQFF
TRBV28	TRBJ2-3	-	TRBD1	CASSFVETGSTDTQYF
TRBV4-3	TRBJ1-2	-	-	CASSQGQEANYGYTF
TRBV7-2	TRBJ2-7	-	-	CASSWPSGHGGYEQYF
TRBV5-4	TRBJ2-5	-	-	CASSSPAAGAGTQYF
TRBV19	TRBJ2-7	-	-	CASSRVGVYEQYF
TRBV6-6	TRBJ1-2	-	-	CASSYLGGSDGYTF
TRBV28	TRBJ2-3	-	-	CASSFGTGMDTQYF
TRBV5-8	TRBJ1-1	-	-	CASSLYRDGTEAFF
TRBV18	TRBJ1-1	once	TRBD1	CASSPRNRGADTEAFF
TRBV19	TRBJ2-1	-	-	CASSERNEQFF
TRBV6-1	TRBJ1-5	-	-	CASSERESFNQPQHF